A single sample is the source of the 8 T cell receptor beta chains below, sequenced in a study of T cell responses to AZD1222 COVID-19 vaccine. Sequencing used immunoSEQ multiplex PCR; TCRdb keeps in-frame clones, though not all of them. This sample carries over 150,000 clones, 85% to 95% of them seen once, and the ten largest clones take 1%. The source was peripheral blood, collected 28 days after the second dose of the MenACWY control vaccine. These receptors were taken from an adult who received the MenACWY meningococcal vaccine as a control.

The chain recombines TRBV28 with TRBJ1-5, with 10 bases fitting TRBD1. Germline assignment: CDR1 MDHEN and CDR2 SYDVKM. Trimming took 9 bases from V and 5 from J; bases not matched to a gene: 10. This CDR3 has 15 residues. Here the CDR3 reads CASWTGGQGHQPQHF. The CDR3 DNA sequence: TGTGCCAGTTGGACGGGGGGACAGGGGCATCAGCCCCAGCATTTT.

The V gene is TRBV12-3 or TRBV12-4, the J gene TRBJ1-5; D remains unclear. The CDR3 is 13 amino acids. Trimming took off 4 bases at V and 4 bases at J, with 8 bases between the two ends. This CDR3 reads CASSYTGNQPQHF. The CDR3 DNA reads TGTGCCAGCAGTTACACCGGTAATCAGCCCCAGCATTTT.

The chain employs TRBV30 and TRBJ2-2; D is undetermined. Trimming removed 3 bases from V and 4 bases from J, with 15 bases in between. The CDR3 is made up of 15 amino acids. Looked up from germline, CDR1 is GTSNPN and CDR2 is SVGIG (reference sequence). The DNA of the CDR3 is TGTGCCTGGAGGTTTTTTGGGGTGGGCACCGGGGAGCTGTTTTTT. It specifies CAWRFFGVGTGELFF.

The genes are TRBV25-1 and TRBJ1-1; maybe TRBD1 (5 bases). V lost 5 bases, J lost 3 bases, and 22 bases lay in between. CDR1 is MGHDK and CDR2 is SYGVNS in the germline V gene. CDR3 length: 17 amino acids. DNA for the CDR3: TGTGCCAGCAGTTTTTCAGGACATTGGGGACTGGACACTGAAGCTTTCTTT. This sequence encodes CASSFSGHWGLDTEAFF.

V gene TRBV3-1 (or the pseudogene TRBV3-2) combines with J gene TRBJ1-6; a weak D match, TRBD1 (5 bases). The CDR3 extends over 15 amino acids. Per the germline V gene, CDR1 is LGHDT and CDR2 is YNNKEL (reference sequence). Trimming took 6 bases from V and 7 from J, leaving 16 bases between them. In nucleotides, the CDR3 is TGTGCCAGCAGGGAGGGGATTGGTAGAAATTCACCCCTCCACTTT. Translation gives CASREGIGRNSPLHF.

The gene calls are TRBV7-9 and TRBJ1-2; 7 bases align to TRBD1. There are 13 residues in the CDR3. The germline V gene encodes CDR1 SEHNR and CDR2 FQNEAQ (reference sequence). The junction had 3 bases not matched to a gene; V was cut back by 7 bases and J by 1 base. CDR3 loop: CASMRDSNYGYTF. The DNA of the CDR3 is TGTGCCAGCATGCGGGACAGTAACTATGGCTACACCTTC. The whole variable domain, filled in from reference TRBV7-9 and TRBJ1-2, reads DTGVSQNPRHKITKRGQNVTFRCDPISEHNRLYWYRQTLGQGPEFLTYFQNEAQLEKSRLLSDRFSAERPKGSFSTLEIQRTEQGDSAMYLCASMRDSNYGYTFGSGTRLTVV.

The gene calls are TRBV19 and TRBJ2-2; D may be TRBD2 (7 bases). CDR3 length: 15 amino acids. Germline CDR1 is LNHDA and CDR2 is SQIVND (reference sequence). The V end was cut by 5 bases, the J end by 3 bases, with 13 bases between. The CDR3 spells CASSRGAQDTGELFF. The CDR3 nucleotides are TGTGCCAGTAGTCGGGGGGCTCAGGACACCGGGGAGCTGTTTTTT.

This sequence joins TRBV6-5 and TRBJ1-2; D might be TRBD1 (6 bases). Trimming pared 6 bases from V and 4 bases from J, leaving 18 bases between. Looked up from germline, CDR1 is MNHEY and CDR2 is SVGAGI. This CDR3 comprises 15 residues. The CDR3 nucleotides are TGTGCCAGCAGACCGGCGGGGGCTCGGGGCTATGGCTACACCTTC. Amino acid sequence: CASRPAGARGYGYTF.